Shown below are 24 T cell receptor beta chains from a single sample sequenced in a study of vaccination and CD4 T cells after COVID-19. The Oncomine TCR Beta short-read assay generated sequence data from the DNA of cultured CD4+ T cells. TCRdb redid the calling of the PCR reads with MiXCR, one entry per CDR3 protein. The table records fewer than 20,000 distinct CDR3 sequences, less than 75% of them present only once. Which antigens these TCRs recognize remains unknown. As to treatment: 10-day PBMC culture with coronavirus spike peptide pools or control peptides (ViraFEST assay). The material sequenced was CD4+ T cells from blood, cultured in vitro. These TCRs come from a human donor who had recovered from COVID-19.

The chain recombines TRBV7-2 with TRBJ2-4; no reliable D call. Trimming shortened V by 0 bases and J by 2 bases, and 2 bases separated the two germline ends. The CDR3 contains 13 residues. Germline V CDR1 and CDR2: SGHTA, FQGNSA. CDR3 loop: CASSLATKNIQYF. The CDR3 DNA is TGTGCCAGCAGCTTAGCAACCAAAAACATTCAGTACTTC. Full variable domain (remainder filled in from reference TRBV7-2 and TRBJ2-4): GAGVSQSPSNKVTEKGKDVELRCDPISGHTALYWYRQSLGQGLEFLIYFQGNSAPDKSGLPSDRFSAERTGGSVSTLTIQRTQQEDSAVYLCASSLATKNIQYFGAGTRLSVL.

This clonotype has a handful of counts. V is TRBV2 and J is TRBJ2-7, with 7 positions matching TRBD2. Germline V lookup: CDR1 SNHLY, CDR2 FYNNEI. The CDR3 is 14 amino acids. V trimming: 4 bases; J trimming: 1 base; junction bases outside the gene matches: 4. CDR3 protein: CASSVEGGSYEQYF. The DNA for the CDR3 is TGTGCCAGCAGTGTGGAGGGAGGGTCCTACGAGCAGTACTTC.

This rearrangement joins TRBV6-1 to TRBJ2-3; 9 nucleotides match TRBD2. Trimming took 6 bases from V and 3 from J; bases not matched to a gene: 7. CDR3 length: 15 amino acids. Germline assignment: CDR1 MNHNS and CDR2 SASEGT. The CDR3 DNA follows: TGTGCCAGCAGGACCGGGACTAGCCCTACAGATACGCAGTATTTT. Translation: CASRTGTSPTDTQYF.

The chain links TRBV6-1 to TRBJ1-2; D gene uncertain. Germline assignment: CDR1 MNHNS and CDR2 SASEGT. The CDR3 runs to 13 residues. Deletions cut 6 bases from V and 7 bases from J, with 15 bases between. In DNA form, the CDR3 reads TGTGCCAGCAGAAAGGAAGGGCTTAGTGGCTACACCTTC. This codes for CASRKEGLSGYTF.

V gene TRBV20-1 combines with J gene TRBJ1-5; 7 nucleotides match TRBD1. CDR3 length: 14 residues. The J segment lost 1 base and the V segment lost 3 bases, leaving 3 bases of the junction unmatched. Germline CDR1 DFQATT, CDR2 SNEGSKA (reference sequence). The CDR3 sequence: CSARTTGSNQPQHF. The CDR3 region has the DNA TGCAGTGCTAGGACGACAGGGAGCAATCAGCCCCAGCATTTT.

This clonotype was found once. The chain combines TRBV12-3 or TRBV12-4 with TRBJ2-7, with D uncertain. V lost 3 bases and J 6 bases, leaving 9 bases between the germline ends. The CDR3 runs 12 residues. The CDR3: CASSFYGPEQYF. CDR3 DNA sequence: TGTGCCAGCAGTTTTTATGGGCCCGAGCAGTACTTC.

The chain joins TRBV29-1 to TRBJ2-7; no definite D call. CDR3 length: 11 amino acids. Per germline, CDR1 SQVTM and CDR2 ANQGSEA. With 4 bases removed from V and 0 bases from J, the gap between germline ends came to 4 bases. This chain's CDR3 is CSVGFSYEQYF. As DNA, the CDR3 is TGCAGCGTTGGCTTCTCCTACGAGCAGTACTTC.

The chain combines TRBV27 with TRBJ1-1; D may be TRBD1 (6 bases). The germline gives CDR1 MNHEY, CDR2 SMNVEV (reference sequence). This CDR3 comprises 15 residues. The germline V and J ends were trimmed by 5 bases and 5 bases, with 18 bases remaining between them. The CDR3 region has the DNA TGTGCCAGCAGTCCCATGTGGGGGGGGCGGACTGAAGCTTTCTTT. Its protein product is CASSPMWGGRTEAFF.

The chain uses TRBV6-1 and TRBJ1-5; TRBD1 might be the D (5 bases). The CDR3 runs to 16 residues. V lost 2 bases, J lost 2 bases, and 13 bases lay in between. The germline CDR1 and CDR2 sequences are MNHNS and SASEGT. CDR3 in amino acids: CASSEIVQGGNQPQHF. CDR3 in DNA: TGTGCCAGCAGTGAAATCGTGCAGGGAGGCAATCAGCCCCAGCATTTT.

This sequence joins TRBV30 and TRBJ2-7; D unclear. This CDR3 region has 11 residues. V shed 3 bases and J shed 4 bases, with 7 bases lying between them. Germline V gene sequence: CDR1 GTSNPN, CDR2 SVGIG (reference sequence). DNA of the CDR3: TGTGCCTGGAGAAGGTCGTACGAGCAGTACTTC. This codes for CAWRRSYEQYF.

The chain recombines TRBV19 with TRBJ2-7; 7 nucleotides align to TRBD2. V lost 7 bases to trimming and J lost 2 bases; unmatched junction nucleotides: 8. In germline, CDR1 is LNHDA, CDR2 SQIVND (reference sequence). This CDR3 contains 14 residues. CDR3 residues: CASKPLAEAYEQYF. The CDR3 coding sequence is TGTGCCAGTAAGCCTCTAGCGGAGGCCTACGAGCAGTACTTC. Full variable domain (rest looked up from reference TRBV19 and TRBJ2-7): DGGITQSPKYLFRKEGQNVTLSCEQNLNHDAMYWYRQDPGQGLRLIYYSQIVNDFQKGDIAEGYSVSREKKESFPLTVTSAQKNPTAFYLCASKPLAEAYEQYFGPGTRLTVT.

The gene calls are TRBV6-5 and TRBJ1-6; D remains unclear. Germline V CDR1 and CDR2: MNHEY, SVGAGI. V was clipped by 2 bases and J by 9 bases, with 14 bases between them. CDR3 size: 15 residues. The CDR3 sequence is CASSYPSPSSSPLHF. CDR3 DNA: TGTGCCAGCAGTTACCCCTCCCCTAGCAGTTCACCCCTCCACTTT.

CDR3 region: CASSSQLGDTQYF. The CDR3 DNA reads as TGTGCCAGCAGCTCACAACTAGGAGATACGCAGTATTTT. This chain links TRBV7-2 with TRBJ2-3, with a tentative D call TRBD2 (5 bases). Germline CDR1 reads SGHTA; CDR2 reads FQGNSA. Trimming left V 4 bases short and J 5 bases short, with 10 bases between. The CDR3 consists of 13 residues.

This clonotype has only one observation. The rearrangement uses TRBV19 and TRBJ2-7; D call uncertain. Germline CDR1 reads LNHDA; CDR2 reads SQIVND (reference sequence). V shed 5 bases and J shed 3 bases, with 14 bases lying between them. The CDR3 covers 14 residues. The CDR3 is CASSVPGYYYEQYF. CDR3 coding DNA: TGTGCCAGTAGTGTCCCTGGCTACTACTACGAGCAGTACTTC.

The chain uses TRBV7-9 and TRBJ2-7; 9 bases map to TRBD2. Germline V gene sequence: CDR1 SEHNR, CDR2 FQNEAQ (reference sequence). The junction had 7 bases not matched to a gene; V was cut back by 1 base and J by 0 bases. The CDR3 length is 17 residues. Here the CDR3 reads CASSLVGLAGHSYEQYF. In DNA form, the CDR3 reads TGTGCCAGCAGCTTAGTAGGGCTAGCGGGACACTCCTACGAGCAGTACTTC.

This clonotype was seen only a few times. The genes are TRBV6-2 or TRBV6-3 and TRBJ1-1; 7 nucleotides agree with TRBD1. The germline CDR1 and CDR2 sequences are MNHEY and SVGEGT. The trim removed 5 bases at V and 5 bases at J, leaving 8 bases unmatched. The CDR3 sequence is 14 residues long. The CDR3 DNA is TGTGCCAGCAGTACGCAACAGGGGTGGACTGAAGCTTTCTTT. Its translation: CASSTQQGWTEAFF.

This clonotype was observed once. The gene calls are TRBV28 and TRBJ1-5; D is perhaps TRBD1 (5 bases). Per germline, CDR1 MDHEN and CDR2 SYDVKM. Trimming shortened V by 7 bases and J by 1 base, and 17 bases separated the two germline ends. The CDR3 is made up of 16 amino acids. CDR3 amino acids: CASTQRGGGSNQPQHF. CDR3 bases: TGTGCCAGCACCCAGCGTGGGGGAGGGAGCAATCAGCCCCAGCATTTT.

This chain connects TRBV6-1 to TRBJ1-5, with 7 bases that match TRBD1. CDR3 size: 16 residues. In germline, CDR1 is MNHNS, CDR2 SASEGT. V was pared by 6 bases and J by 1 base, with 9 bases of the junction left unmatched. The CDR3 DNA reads TGTGCCAGCAGGGCCAGACAGGGTATAAGCAATCAGCCCCAGCATTTT. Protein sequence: CASRARQGISNQPQHF.

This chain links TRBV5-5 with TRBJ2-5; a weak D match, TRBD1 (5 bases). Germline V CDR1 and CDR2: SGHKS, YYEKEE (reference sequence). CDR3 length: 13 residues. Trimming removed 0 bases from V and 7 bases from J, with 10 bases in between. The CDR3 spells CASSLGLQGTQYF. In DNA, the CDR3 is TGTGCCAGCAGCTTGGGGCTTCAGGGGACCCAGTACTTC.

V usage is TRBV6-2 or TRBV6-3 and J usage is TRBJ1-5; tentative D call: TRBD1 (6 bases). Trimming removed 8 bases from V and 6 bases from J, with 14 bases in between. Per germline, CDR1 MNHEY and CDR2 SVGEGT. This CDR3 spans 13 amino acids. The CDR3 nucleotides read TGTGCCAGCCACCAACAGGGATTTCAGCCCCAGCATTTT. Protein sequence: CASHQQGFQPQHF.

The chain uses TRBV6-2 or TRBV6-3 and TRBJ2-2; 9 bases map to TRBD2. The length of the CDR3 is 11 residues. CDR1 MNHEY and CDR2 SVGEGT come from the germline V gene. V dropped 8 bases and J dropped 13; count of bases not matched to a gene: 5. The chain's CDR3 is CASRSGRLLFF. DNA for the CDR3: TGTGCCAGCCGTAGCGGGAGATTGCTGTTTTTT.

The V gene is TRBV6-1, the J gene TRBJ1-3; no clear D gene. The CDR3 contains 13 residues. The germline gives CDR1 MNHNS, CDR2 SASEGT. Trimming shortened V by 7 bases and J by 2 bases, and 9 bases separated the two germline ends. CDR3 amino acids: CASTPQAGNTIYF. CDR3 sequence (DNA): TGTGCCAGCACCCCCCAGGCTGGAAACACCATATATTTT.

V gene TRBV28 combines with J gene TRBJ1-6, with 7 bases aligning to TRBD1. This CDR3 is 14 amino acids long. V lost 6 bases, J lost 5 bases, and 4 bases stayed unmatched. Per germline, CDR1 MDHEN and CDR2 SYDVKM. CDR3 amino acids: CASSPGQHNSPLHF. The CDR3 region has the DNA TGTGCCAGCAGCCCGGGACAGCATAATTCACCCCTCCACTTT.

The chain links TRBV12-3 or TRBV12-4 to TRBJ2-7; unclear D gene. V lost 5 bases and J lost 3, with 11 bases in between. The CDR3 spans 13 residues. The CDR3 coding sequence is TGTGCCAGCAGTCCTGGGTCCTACTACGAGCAGTACTTC. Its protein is CASSPGSYYEQYF.